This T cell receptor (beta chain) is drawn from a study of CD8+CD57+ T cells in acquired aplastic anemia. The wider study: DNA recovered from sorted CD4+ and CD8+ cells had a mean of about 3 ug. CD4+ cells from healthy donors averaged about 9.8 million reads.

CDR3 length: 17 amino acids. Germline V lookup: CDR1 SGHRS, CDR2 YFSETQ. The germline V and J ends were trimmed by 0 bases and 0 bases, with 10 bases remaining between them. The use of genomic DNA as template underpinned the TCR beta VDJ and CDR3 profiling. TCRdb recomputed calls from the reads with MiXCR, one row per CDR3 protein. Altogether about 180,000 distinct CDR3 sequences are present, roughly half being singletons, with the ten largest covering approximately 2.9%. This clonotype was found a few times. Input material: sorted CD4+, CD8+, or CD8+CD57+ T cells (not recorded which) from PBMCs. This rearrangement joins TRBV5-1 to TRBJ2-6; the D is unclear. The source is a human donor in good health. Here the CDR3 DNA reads TGCGCCAGCAGCTTGGCCAATTTAGACTCTGGGGCCAACGTCCTGACTTTC. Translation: CASSLANLDSGANVLTF.